This T cell receptor beta chain was found in a study of cytomegalovirus exposure and HLA in healthy donors. Study information: Ancestry clustering placed around 80% of 300 to 400 genotyped donors in the Caucasian-associated cluster. Study results and limitations: Analyzed later, most CMV-associated TCR beta chains appeared HLA-restricted. In a later analysis, a genetic analysis reported fewer productive-TCR N-insertions in an Asian-associated ancestry cluster than the cohort average.

60 Vbeta and 13 Jbeta primers were used in PCR. TCRdb's table, derived via immunoSEQ multiplex PCR, lists solely in-frame clones and lacks some. The sample shows approximately 76,000 clones, about 80% of them seen only once. From germline, CDR1 is LNHNV and CDR2 YYDKDF (reference sequence). The trim removed 9 bases at V and 5 bases at J, leaving 12 bases unmatched. This CDR3 comprises 15 residues. A word on this clone: Its antigen remains unknown.

Sample: PBMCs. The sequence came from a man in his thirties or forties in good health and CMV-seronegative. This chain links TRBV15 with TRBJ1-4; the match to TRBD1 covers 7 bases. The CDR3 sequence: CATSGTAQPNEKLFF. The CDR3 DNA reads as TGTGCCACAAGCGGGACAGCCCAGCCGAATGAAAAACTGTTTTTT.